This TCR beta chain appears in the sequencing data of a study of blood T cell repertoires in COVID-19. Study-wide background: Acute and convalescent COVID-19 samples came from the United States, Italy and Spain.

As handled by the study authors: Cell counts per sample came from amplifying reference gene primers. This table comes from immunoSEQ multiplex PCR, and its TCRdb copy is limited to in-frame clones, with some not included. From that table come the V and J calls and clone size; the DNA was used to work out D and trimming. The table includes about 75,000 clones, roughly 84% detected once. The sequencing sample was made of peripheral blood. This receptor was identified in a woman in her forties or fifties with acute or convalescent COVID-19.

The chain's CDR3 is CASSRGAGPNEQFF. CDR3 nucleotide sequence: TGTGCCAGCAGCCGCGGGGCGGGACCCAATGAGCAGTTCTTC. V gene TRBV6-5 combines with J gene TRBJ2-1; the D gene is possibly TRBD2 (6 bases). This CDR3 comprises 14 residues. V lost 6 bases to trimming and J lost 6 bases, with 15 bases between them. Germline loops: CDR1 MNHEY, CDR2 SVGAGI.